The 16 T cell receptor beta chains listed next were all sequenced from one sample in a study of T cell responses to AZD1222 COVID-19 vaccine. TCRdb's copy holds only in-frame clones and misses some; the assay was immunoSEQ multiplex PCR. The table has about 120,000 clones, about 90% seen once. Sequencing was performed on peripheral blood, taken on day 0 of AZD1222 vaccination. These receptors were collected from an adult in good health.

The CDR3 region has the DNA TGTGCCAGCAGCCCTGGGACTAGCGGGGCCCTAGGAGATACGCAGTATTTT. Residues: CASSPGTSGALGDTQYF. V usage is TRBV6-2 or TRBV6-3 and J usage is TRBJ2-3, with TRBD2 identical over 13 bases. Germline V gene data show CDR1 as MNHEY and CDR2 as SVGEGT. The V segment lost 6 bases and the J segment 5 bases; nucleotides outside the gene matches: 11. CDR3 length: 17 amino acids.

The sample holds one count of this clone. The V call is TRBV5-6, the J call TRBJ1-1, with 8 bases that match TRBD1. CDR1 SGHDT and CDR2 YYEEEE come from the germline V gene. Trimming took 4 bases from V and 6 from J; bases not matched to a gene: 8. The CDR3 contains 14 residues. The CDR3 DNA reads TGTGCCAGCAGCAGGACAGGGTGGAGGGCTGAAGCTTTCTTT. Translating gives CASSRTGWRAEAFF.

This clone was seen more than once but under ten times. The chain is built from TRBV6-5 and TRBJ2-7; no definite D call. V was trimmed by 2 bases and J by 4 bases, leaving 12 bases between them. CDR1 is MNHEY, CDR2 SVGAGI, per germline. The CDR3 loop spans 14 amino acids. The DNA for the CDR3 is TGTGCCAGCAGTTACACGAGTCCTCCTTACGAGCAGTACTTC. Translated: CASSYTSPPYEQYF.

V usage is TRBV7-8 and J usage is TRBJ1-3; no clear D. CDR3 length: 16 residues. The germline V gene encodes CDR1 SGHVS and CDR2 FQNEAQ. V was shortened by 1 base and J by 0 bases, with 10 bases between the two germline ends. The CDR3 sequence is CASSLERVLSGNTIYF. CDR3 DNA: TGTGCCAGCAGCTTAGAAAGGGTTCTCTCTGGAAACACCATATATTTT. Supplemented by reference TRBV7-8 and TRBJ1-3, the full variable domain reads GAGVSQSPRYKVAKRGQDVALRCDPISGHVSLFWYQQALGQGPEFLTYFQNEAQLDKSGLPSDRFFAERPEGSVSTLKIQRTQQEDSAVYLCASSLERVLSGNTIYFGEGSWLTVV.

This chain joins TRBV6-2 or TRBV6-3 and TRBJ2-1; 7 positions agree with TRBD1. Germline CDR1 and CDR2: MNHEY and SVGEGT. V lost 5 bases to trimming and J lost 2 bases; unmatched junction nucleotides: 6. The CDR3 spans 15 residues. The CDR3 DNA sequence: TGTGCCAGCAGTCCCGGACAGGCTCCCTACAATGAGCAGTTCTTC. Translated, it gives CASSPGQAPYNEQFF.

About this clone itself: Different DNA sequences within this sample yield the same CDR3. This chain links TRBV27 with TRBJ2-6; no clear D gene. This CDR3 contains 13 residues. The V gene lost 3 bases and the J gene lost 2 bases, with 2 bases spanning the gap. Germline V gives CDR1 MNHEY, CDR2 SMNVEV (reference sequence). The DNA of the CDR3 is TGTGCCAGCAGTTTCCCTGGGGCCAACGTCCTGACTTTC. It encodes CASSFPGANVLTF.

The V gene is TRBV6-2 or TRBV6-3, the J gene TRBJ2-7; 7 bases map to TRBD1. V lost 6 bases, J lost 3 bases, and 8 bases stayed unmatched. In germline, CDR1 is MNHEY, CDR2 SVGEGT. This CDR3 spans 14 amino acids. The CDR3 loop is CASSLTGIFYEQYF. CDR3 nucleotide sequence: TGTGCCAGCAGCCTGACAGGGATCTTCTACGAGCAGTACTTC.

The J gene is TRBJ2-1, the V gene TRBV27; tentatively, D is TRBD2 (5 bases). CDR1 MNHEY and CDR2 SMNVEV come from the germline V gene (reference sequence). Trimming cost V 5 bases and J 0 bases, with 11 bases left between them. The CDR3 length is 15 residues. The CDR3 coding sequence is TGTGCCAGCAGTCCCGGACTCAGCTCCTACAATGAGCAGTTCTTC. Translating it yields CASSPGLSSYNEQFF.

The V and J genes are TRBV21-1 and TRBJ1-2. TRBV21-1 counts as a pseudogene. The CDR3 contains 14 residues. The CDR3 region has the DNA TGTGCCAGCAGCAAAGAGGGCAGAAACTATGGCTACACCTTC. Protein product: CASSKEGRNYGYTF.

The gene calls are TRBV2 and TRBJ1-5, with D uncertain. Deletions cut 1 base from V and 1 base from J, with 14 bases between. Germline V gives CDR1 SNHLY, CDR2 FYNNEI. The CDR3 runs to 17 residues. This CDR3 is CASSEGSTLGSNQPQHF. The CDR3 DNA is TGTGCCAGCAGTGAAGGATCCACCTTAGGCAGCAATCAGCCCCAGCATTTT. The whole variable domain, remainder taken from reference TRBV2 and TRBJ1-5, is EPEVTQTPSHQVTQMGQEVILRCVPISNHLYFYWYRQILGQKVEFLVSFYNNEISEKSEIFDDQFSVERPDGSNFTLKIRSTKLEDSAMYFCASSEGSTLGSNQPQHFGDGTRLSIL.

The chain links TRBV9 to TRBJ1-3; D gene uncertain. Germline CDR1 is SGDLS and CDR2 is YYNGEE. The CDR3 extends over 14 amino acids. Deletions cut 4 bases from V and 1 base from J, with 9 bases between. The CDR3 coding sequence is TGTGCCAGCAGCCCCGAGACTTCTGGAAACACCATATATTTT. It translates to CASSPETSGNTIYF. The full variable domain, its missing parts supplied by reference TRBV9 and TRBJ1-3, is DSGVTQTPKHLITATGQRVTLRCSPRSGDLSVYWYQQSLDQGLQFLIQYYNGEERAKGNILERFSAQQFPDLHSELNLSSLELGDSALYFCASSPETSGNTIYFGEGSWLTVV.

The J gene is TRBJ1-2, the V gene TRBV6-5, with 7 bases aligning to TRBD1. CDR3 size: 14 residues. With 5 bases clipped from V and 2 bases from J, the junction kept 5 bases outside the gene matches. The germline V gene has CDR1 MNHEY and CDR2 SVGAGI. The CDR3 DNA sequence: TGTGCCAGCAGTCGGGACAGTCAAAACTATGGCTACACCTTC. It yields the protein CASSRDSQNYGYTF.

The chain has TRBV24-1 and TRBJ2-3, with 11 bases that match TRBD2. The CDR3 is 16 residues long. Germline CDR1 and CDR2: KGHDR and SFDVKD. The J segment lost 6 bases and the V segment lost 5 bases, leaving 9 bases of the junction unmatched. CDR3 sequence (DNA): TGTGCCACCAGTGCCGCGACTAGCGGGGAATCGGATACGCAGTATTTT. Its protein product is CATSAATSGESDTQYF.

The chain joins TRBV9 to TRBJ2-6; D might be TRBD2 (6 bases). CDR1 and CDR2 from the germline V gene are SGDLS and YYNGEE. The CDR3 covers 16 residues. Trimming cost V 2 bases and J 2 bases, with 11 bases left between them. This CDR3 is CASSVGRETGANVLTF. The CDR3 DNA reads TGTGCCAGCAGCGTGGGACGGGAGACTGGGGCCAACGTCCTGACTTTC.

The V gene is TRBV29-1, the J gene TRBJ1-1; perhaps TRBD1 as D (6 bases). This CDR3 has 13 amino acids. In germline, CDR1 is SQVTM, CDR2 ANQGSEA. Trimming pared 6 bases from V and 1 base from J, leaving 12 bases between. CDR3 protein: CSVPLTGNTEAFF. DNA for the CDR3: TGCAGCGTCCCATTGACAGGGAACACTGAAGCTTTCTTT.

The rearrangement joins TRBV12-5 to TRBJ1-3; the D gene is possibly TRBD1 (6 bases). The CDR3 spans 15 residues. Germline V CDR1 and CDR2: LGHNT, FRNRAP. Trimming pared 5 bases from V and 2 bases from J, leaving 13 bases between. In DNA form, the CDR3 reads TGTGCTAGTGGTCCCCCTAGGGGGGCTGGAAACACCATATATTTT. This sequence encodes CASGPPRGAGNTIYF.